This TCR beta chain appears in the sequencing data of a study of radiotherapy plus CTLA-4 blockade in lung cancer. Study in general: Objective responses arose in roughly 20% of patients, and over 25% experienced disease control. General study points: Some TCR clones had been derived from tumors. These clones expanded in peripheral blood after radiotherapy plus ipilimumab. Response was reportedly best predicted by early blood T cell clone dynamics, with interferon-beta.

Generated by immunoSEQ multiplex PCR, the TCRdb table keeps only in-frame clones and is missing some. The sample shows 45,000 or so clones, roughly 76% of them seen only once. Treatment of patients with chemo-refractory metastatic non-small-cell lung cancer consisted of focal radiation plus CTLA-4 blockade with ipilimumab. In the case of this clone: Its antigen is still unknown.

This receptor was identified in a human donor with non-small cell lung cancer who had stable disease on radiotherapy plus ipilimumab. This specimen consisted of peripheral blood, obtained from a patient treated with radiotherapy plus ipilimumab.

The CDR3 here is CASSDTSGAYEQYF. CDR3 DNA: TGTGCCAGCAGTGATACTAGCGGGGCCTACGAGCAGTACTTC. This chain uses TRBV2 with TRBJ2-7; 10 bases match TRBD2. After removal of 3 bases from V and 2 bases from J, the junction contained 1 base not matched to a gene. Germline lookup yields CDR1 SNHLY and CDR2 FYNNEI. The CDR3 contains 14 residues.